The 31 T cell receptor beta chains below all came from one sample that was sequenced in a study of cytomegalovirus exposure and HLA in healthy donors. The PCR made use of 60 Vbeta and 13 Jbeta primers. Profiled with immunoSEQ multiplex PCR; TCRdb holds only in-frame clones, not every one. Seen here are roughly 300,000 clones, about nine tenths observed once, and the top ten hold less than 4%. The sequenced material came from PBMCs. Source of these receptors: a man aged 35-49 years in good health and CMV-seropositive.

The rearrangement links TRBV11-2 to TRBJ2-4, with D possibly matching TRBD1 (7 bases). CDR1 and CDR2 from the germline V gene are SGHAT and FQNNGV. The CDR3 is made up of 16 amino acids. The V end lost 3 bases, the J end lost 8 bases, and 20 bases lay between the germline ends. CDR3 loop: CASSFRGGTGDDIQYF. The CDR3 nucleotides are TGTGCCAGCAGCTTCAGAGGGGGCACGGGGGATGACATTCAGTACTTC.

The rearrangement links TRBV7-2 to TRBJ2-7; 7 bases map to TRBD1. Germline values: CDR1 SGHTA, CDR2 FQGNSA. CDR3 length: 15 amino acids. V lost 4 bases, J lost 6 bases, and 12 bases stayed unmatched. Written as DNA, the CDR3 is TGTGCCAGCAGCTACGAGGCGACAGGGTTGGGCGAGCAGTACTTC. Encoded protein: CASSYEATGLGEQYF.

V and J are TRBV18 and TRBJ1-3, with 10 bases identical to TRBD1. CDR3 length: 16 residues. The V gene end was trimmed by 4 bases and the J gene end by 0 bases; junction bases not matched to a gene: 3. CDR1 KGHSH and CDR2 LQKENI come from the germline V gene. CDR3 nucleotides: TGTGCCAGCTCACTGACAGGGGGCATCTCTGGAAACACCATATATTTT. The encoded protein is CASSLTGGISGNTIYF.

The CDR3 DNA reads TGTGCCAGCAGTTTATCAGGCGGGAGAGGATGGAAGGAGCAGTTCTTC. It yields the protein CASSLSGGRGWKEQFF. V is TRBV27 and J is TRBJ2-1, with 7 bases identical to TRBD2. The CDR3 runs to 16 residues. V dropped 0 bases and J dropped 10; count of bases not matched to a gene: 12. CDR1 and CDR2 from the germline V gene are MNHEY and SMNVEV (reference sequence).

V gene TRBV27 combines with J gene TRBJ1-5; D might be TRBD1 (6 bases). CDR3 length: 14 amino acids. CDR1 and CDR2 from the germline V gene are MNHEY and SMNVEV (reference sequence). V was shortened by 3 bases and J by 7 bases, with 13 bases between the two germline ends. CDR3 sequence reads: CASSFTGSDQPQHF. CDR3 sequence (DNA): TGTGCCAGCAGTTTTACAGGGTCTGACCAGCCCCAGCATTTT.

The J gene is TRBJ2-7, the V gene TRBV6-1, with D tentatively TRBD1 (5 bases). Trimming cost V 2 bases and J 2 bases, with 10 bases left between them. The CDR3 length is 14 residues. The V gene's germline CDR1 is MNHNS and CDR2 SASEGT. The CDR3 DNA follows: TGTGCCAGCAGTGAAATCGCAGGGACCTACGAGCAGTACTTC. This translates into CASSEIAGTYEQYF.

The chain links TRBV7-9 to TRBJ1-2, with TRBD1 identical over 8 bases. CDR1 and CDR2 from the germline V gene are SEHNR and FQNEAQ (reference sequence). The CDR3 consists of 14 residues. The V gene end was trimmed by 1 base and the J gene end by 6 bases; junction bases not matched to a gene: 4. The CDR3 region is CASSLGAGGDGYTF. The CDR3 coding sequence is TGTGCCAGCAGCTTAGGGGCAGGGGGCGATGGCTACACCTTC.

The chain carries TRBV6-1 and TRBJ2-7; 9 bases fit TRBD2. The CDR3 loop spans 15 amino acids. J lost 0 bases, V lost 6 bases, and 6 bases had no gene match. CDR1 is MNHNS, CDR2 SASEGT, per germline. This CDR3 is CASRHFSGSSYEQYF. CDR3 bases: TGTGCCAGCAGGCATTTTAGCGGGAGCTCCTACGAGCAGTACTTC.

This clone appeared a few times. CDR3 bases: TGTGCCATCAGCGCGGGACTAGCGGTAGAAAACATTCAGTACTTC. Translated: CAISAGLAVENIQYF. The chain couples TRBV10-3 to TRBJ2-4, with 11 bases that match TRBD2. The CDR3 contains 15 residues. Germline V gene data show CDR1 as ENHRY and CDR2 as SYGVKD. J gave up 5 bases and V 6 bases, and 6 bases lay outside the gene matches.

CDR3 nucleotides: TGCAGCGTGGCCGGGACAGCAACGCAGGGCCCATACAATGAGCAGTTCTTC. It translates to CSVAGTATQGPYNEQFF. The genes are TRBV29-1 and TRBJ2-1, with TRBD1 matching over 7 bases. The CDR3 totals 17 residues. Germline lookup yields CDR1 SQVTM and CDR2 ANQGSEA. Unmatched junction bases numbered 18, after V lost 6 bases and J lost 4 bases.

As concerns this clone: Other DNA sequences in this specimen translate into the identical CDR3. This chain uses TRBV6-5 with TRBJ2-7, with 11 bases aligning to TRBD1. CDR3 length: 14 residues. Germline V gene sequence: CDR1 MNHEY, CDR2 SVGAGI. V shed 3 bases and J 4 bases; nucleotides not matched to a gene: 2. This CDR3 reads CASSYGTGGYEQYF. CDR3 bases: TGTGCCAGCAGTTATGGGACAGGGGGATACGAGCAGTACTTC.

This chain joins TRBV6-5 and TRBJ1-1; 9 bases line up with TRBD1. The V segment lost 2 bases and the J segment 0 bases; nucleotides outside the gene matches: 4. This CDR3 comprises 16 residues. Germline lookup yields CDR1 MNHEY and CDR2 SVGAGI. The CDR3 sequence: CASSYDRGSMNTEAFF. DNA for the CDR3: TGTGCCAGCAGTTACGACAGGGGGAGCATGAACACTGAAGCTTTCTTT.

The chain couples TRBV6-5 to TRBJ2-5; TRBD1 might be the D (5 bases). Near its end, the DNA agrees better with TRBJ2-7, so the J call may be wrong. CDR3 length equals 13 residues. The germline V gene has CDR1 MNHEY and CDR2 SVGAGI. The CDR3 reads CASSYFQGYEQYF. CDR3 DNA: TGTGCCAGCAGTTACTTCCAGGGCTACGAGCAGTACTTC.

J is TRBJ2-7 and V is TRBV28; 7 positions match TRBD2. This CDR3 is built from 15 residues. The V gene's germline CDR1 is MDHEN and CDR2 SYDVKM. Trimming took 3 bases from V and 2 from J; bases not matched to a gene: 7. The CDR3 region has the DNA TGTGCCAGCAGTTTGTCGGGCGGGAGAGCCTACGAGCAGTACTTC. Translating it yields CASSLSGGRAYEQYF. Filled out from reference TRBV28 and TRBJ2-7, the complete variable domain reads DVKVTQSSRYLVKRTGEKVFLECVQDMDHENMFWYRQDPGLGLRLIYFSYDVKMKEKGDIPEGYSVSREKKERFSLILESASTNQTSMYLCASSLSGGRAYEQYFGPGTRLTVT.

The chain carries TRBV19 and TRBJ2-2; 7 positions match TRBD1. V trimming: 5 bases; J trimming: 7 bases; junction bases outside the gene matches: 10. The CDR3 is made up of 15 amino acids. Germline CDR1 LNHDA, CDR2 SQIVND (reference sequence). The CDR3 sequence: CASSVQTGYGGELFF. Here the CDR3 DNA reads TGTGCCAGTAGTGTACAGACAGGGTACGGCGGGGAGCTGTTTTTT.

The J gene is TRBJ2-3, the V gene TRBV9, with 10 bases aligning to TRBD2. CDR1 SGDLS and CDR2 YYNGEE come from the germline V gene. The V and J ends lost 4 bases and 4 bases, in that order; junction bases with no gene match: 3. This CDR3 has 14 residues. The CDR3 DNA reads as TGTGCCAGCAGCCCTAGCGGGAGCGCAGATACGCAGTATTTT. Translation: CASSPSGSADTQYF.

This clone was recorded once. V is TRBV11-2 and J is TRBJ2-1; possible D gene TRBD2, 5 bases. The CDR3 has 13 residues. The V end lost 4 bases, the J end lost 3 bases, and 7 bases lay between the germline ends. CDR1 and CDR2 (germline): SGHAT, FQNNGV. The CDR3 DNA reads TGTGCCAGCAGCTCCCGGGACTACAATGAGCAGTTCTTC. Its protein product is CASSSRDYNEQFF.

The J gene is TRBJ1-5, the V gene TRBV7-6; TRBD1 is a possible D gene (5 bases). The CDR3 spans 17 residues. Trimming pared 1 base from V and 3 bases from J, leaving 16 bases between. Per germline, CDR1 SGHVS and CDR2 FNYEAQ. This chain's CDR3 is CASSLEQAGLDNQPQHF. Written as DNA, the CDR3 is TGTGCCAGCAGCTTAGAACAGGCGGGGTTGGACAATCAGCCCCAGCATTTT.

This chain connects TRBV23-1 to TRBJ1-1; D remains ambiguous. TRBV23-1 is known as an ORF, though its function is uncertain. The length of the CDR3 is 13 residues. Trimming cost V 6 bases and J 0 bases, with 8 bases left between them. The CDR3, as DNA: TGCGCCAGCAGCGGAGTCATGAACACTGAAGCTTTCTTT. This sequence encodes CASSGVMNTEAFF.

The chain uses TRBV5-5 and TRBJ2-1; 10 bases line up with TRBD1. Unmatched junction bases numbered 9, after V lost 1 base and J lost 8 bases. CDR1 is SGHKS, CDR2 YYEKEE, per germline (reference sequence). The CDR3 is 16 amino acids. CDR3 sequence reads: CASSLLVTGGFDEQFF. In nucleotides, the CDR3 is TGTGCCAGCAGCTTGTTAGTGACAGGGGGCTTCGATGAGCAGTTCTTC.

This chain joins TRBV18 and TRBJ2-1; 11 bases fit TRBD1. Germline loops: CDR1 KGHSH, CDR2 LQKENI. This CDR3 region has 14 residues. With V trimmed by 5 bases and J by 8 bases, 5 bases remained unmatched. The chain's CDR3 is CASSVDRGPDEQFF. The CDR3 coding sequence is TGTGCCAGCTCAGTGGACAGGGGGCCGGATGAGCAGTTCTTC.

The CDR3 nucleotides are TGTGCCAGCAGCGTAGCTGCACAACAGTTTGAGACCCAGTACTTC. Translating it yields CASSVAAQQFETQYF. The rearrangement joins TRBV9 to TRBJ2-5, with D uncertain. Germline V lookup: CDR1 SGDLS, CDR2 YYNGEE. Trimming cost V 0 bases and J 5 bases, with 14 bases left between them. The CDR3 length is 15 residues.

The V and J genes are TRBV19 and TRBJ1-5, with TRBD1 matching over 7 bases. The CDR3 is made up of 15 amino acids. Germline CDR1 LNHDA, CDR2 SQIVND (reference sequence). Trimming removed 7 bases from V and 0 bases from J; junction bases left unmatched: 6. CDR3 protein: CASKDRFSSNQPQHF. CDR3 bases: TGTGCCAGTAAGGACAGGTTCAGTAGCAATCAGCCCCAGCATTTT.

The chain carries TRBV9 and TRBJ1-6; D perhaps matches TRBD1 (6 bases). The germline V and J ends were trimmed by 4 bases and 3 bases, with 8 bases remaining between them. The CDR3 consists of 14 residues. Germline CDR1 and CDR2: SGDLS and YYNGEE. The CDR3 DNA is TGTGCCAGCAGCCAGGACAGCTATAATTCACCCCTCCACTTT. This gives the protein CASSQDSYNSPLHF.

This sequence joins TRBV18 and TRBJ2-1, with D perhaps matching TRBD1 (7 bases). The CDR3 length is 16 residues. Germline lookup yields CDR1 KGHSH and CDR2 LQKENI. The ends were cut back, 1 base at V and 6 bases at J, with 16 bases in the middle. DNA for the CDR3: TGTGCCAGCTCACCACAGCTAAACAGGGGAGGCAATGAGCAGTTCTTC. Translating gives CASSPQLNRGGNEQFF.

V usage is TRBV4-2 and J usage is TRBJ2-7; 8 bases match TRBD1. This CDR3 is built from 15 residues. After removal of 1 base from V and 0 bases from J, the junction contained 2 bases not matched to a gene. In germline, CDR1 is LGHNA, CDR2 YNFKEQ. The CDR3 DNA reads TGTGCCAGCAGCCAAGGACAGGGGCGCTCCTACGAGCAGTACTTC. It specifies CASSQGQGRSYEQYF.

This clone appeared once. The V and J genes are TRBV9 and TRBJ2-2; D not resolved. CDR1 is SGDLS, CDR2 YYNGEE, per germline. CDR3 length: 13 residues. V was cut by 0 bases and J by 3 bases, with 3 bases left in between. This CDR3 is CASSVGHTGELFF. For the CDR3, the DNA is TGTGCCAGCAGCGTAGGGCACACCGGGGAGCTGTTTTTT.

The chain links TRBV5-1 to TRBJ1-2, with D tentatively TRBD1 (5 bases). This CDR3 is 16 amino acids long. The V end lost 0 bases, the J end lost 0 bases, and 12 bases lay between the germline ends. Germline V gene sequence: CDR1 SGHRS, CDR2 YFSETQ. CDR3 protein: CASSLAPTGANYGYTF. DNA of the CDR3: TGCGCCAGCAGCTTGGCCCCCACAGGCGCTAACTATGGCTACACCTTC.

This chain joins TRBV7-2 and TRBJ2-2; the match to TRBD2 covers 12 bases. Germline CDR1 SGHTA, CDR2 FQGNSA. Losses at the gene ends were 4 bases for V and 7 bases for J; bases not matched to a gene: 10. This CDR3 region has 17 residues. The CDR3 sequence is CASSSPRLAGDHGELFF. The CDR3 nucleotides are TGTGCCAGCAGCTCACCTCGACTAGCGGGAGATCACGGGGAGCTGTTTTTT.

The genes are TRBV9 and TRBJ2-3; the match to TRBD1 covers 8 bases. CDR1 SGDLS and CDR2 YYNGEE come from the germline V gene. The CDR3 runs to 19 residues. Unmatched junction bases numbered 12, after V lost 0 bases and J lost 0 bases. CDR3 sequence: CASSVATGEDRASTDTQYF. In DNA form, the CDR3 reads TGTGCCAGCAGCGTAGCTACCGGAGAGGACAGGGCTAGCACAGATACGCAGTATTTT. Combining the CDR3 with reference TRBV9 and TRBJ2-3 gives the whole variable domain DSGVTQTPKHLITATGQRVTLRCSPRSGDLSVYWYQQSLDQGLQFLIQYYNGEERAKGNILERFSAQQFPDLHSELNLSSLELGDSALYFCASSVATGEDRASTDTQYFGPGTRLTVL.

V is TRBV5-1 and J is TRBJ2-7, with D possibly matching TRBD1 (5 bases). Germline V gene data show CDR1 as SGHRS and CDR2 as YFSETQ. The CDR3 contains 13 residues. Trimming took 4 bases from V and 7 from J, leaving 15 bases between them. CDR3 amino acids: CASSLDTRLEQYF. DNA of the CDR3: TGCGCCAGCAGCCTGGACACGCGGTTGGAGCAGTACTTC.